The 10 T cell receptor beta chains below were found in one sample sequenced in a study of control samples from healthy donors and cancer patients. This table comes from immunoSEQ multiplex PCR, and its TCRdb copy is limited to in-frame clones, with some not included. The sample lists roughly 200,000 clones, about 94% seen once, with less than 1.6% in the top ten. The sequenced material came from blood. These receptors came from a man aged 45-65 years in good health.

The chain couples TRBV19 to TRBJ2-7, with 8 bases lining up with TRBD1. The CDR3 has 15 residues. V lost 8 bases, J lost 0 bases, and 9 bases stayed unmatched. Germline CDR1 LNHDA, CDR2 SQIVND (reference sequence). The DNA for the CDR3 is TGTGCCAGTCGACAGGGGTCTTTGTACTCCTACGAGCAGTACTTC. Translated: CASRQGSLYSYEQYF. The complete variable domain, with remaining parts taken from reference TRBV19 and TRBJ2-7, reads DGGITQSPKYLFRKEGQNVTLSCEQNLNHDAMYWYRQDPGQGLRLIYYSQIVNDFQKGDIAEGYSVSREKKESFPLTVTSAQKNPTAFYLCASRQGSLYSYEQYFGPGTRLTVT.

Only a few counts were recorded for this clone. The CDR3 loop reads CASSLRDRDPYGYTF. The DNA for the CDR3 is TGTGCCAGCAGCCTTAGGGACAGGGACCCCTATGGCTACACCTTC. V usage is TRBV7-9 and J usage is TRBJ1-2, with 9 bases matching TRBD1. Germline values: CDR1 SEHNR, CDR2 FQNEAQ (reference sequence). CDR3 size: 15 residues. The V segment lost 5 bases and the J segment 4 bases; nucleotides outside the gene matches: 8. Full variable domain (outside the CDR3, taken from reference TRBV7-9 and TRBJ1-2): DTGVSQNPRHKITKRGQNVTFRCDPISEHNRLYWYRQTLGQGPEFLTYFQNEAQLEKSRLLSDRFSAERPKGSFSTLEIQRTEQGDSAMYLCASSLRDRDPYGYTFGSGTRLTVV.

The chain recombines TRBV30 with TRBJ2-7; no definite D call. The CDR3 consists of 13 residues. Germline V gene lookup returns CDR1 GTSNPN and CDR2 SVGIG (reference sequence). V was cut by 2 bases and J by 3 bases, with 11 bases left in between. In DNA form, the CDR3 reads TGTGCCTGGAGTTTTGGGATATACTACGAGCAGTACTTC. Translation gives CAWSFGIYYEQYF.

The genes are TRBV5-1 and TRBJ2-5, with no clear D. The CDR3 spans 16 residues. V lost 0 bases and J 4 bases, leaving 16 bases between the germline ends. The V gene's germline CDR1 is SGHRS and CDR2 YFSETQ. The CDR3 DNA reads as TGCGCCAGCAGCTTGGCCGGTACACCCTCCGGAGAGACCCAGTACTTC. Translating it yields CASSLAGTPSGETQYF.

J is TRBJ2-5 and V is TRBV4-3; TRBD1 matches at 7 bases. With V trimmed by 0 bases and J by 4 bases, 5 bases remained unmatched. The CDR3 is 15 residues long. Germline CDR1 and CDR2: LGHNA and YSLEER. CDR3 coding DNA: TGCGCCAGCAGCCAAGATAGACAGGGCCTAGAGACCCAGTACTTC. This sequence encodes CASSQDRQGLETQYF.

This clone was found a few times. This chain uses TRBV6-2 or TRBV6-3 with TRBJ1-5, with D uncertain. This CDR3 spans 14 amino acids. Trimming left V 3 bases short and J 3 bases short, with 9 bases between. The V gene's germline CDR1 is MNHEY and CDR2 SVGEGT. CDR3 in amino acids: CASSYDRSNQPQHF. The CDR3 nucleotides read TGTGCCAGCAGTTATGACCGCTCCAATCAGCCCCAGCATTTT.

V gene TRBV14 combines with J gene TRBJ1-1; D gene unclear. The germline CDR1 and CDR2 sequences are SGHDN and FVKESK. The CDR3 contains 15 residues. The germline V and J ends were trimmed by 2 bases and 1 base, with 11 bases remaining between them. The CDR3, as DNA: TGTGCCAGCAGCCAATGGGCGACACAGAACACTGAAGCTTTCTTT. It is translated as CASSQWATQNTEAFF.

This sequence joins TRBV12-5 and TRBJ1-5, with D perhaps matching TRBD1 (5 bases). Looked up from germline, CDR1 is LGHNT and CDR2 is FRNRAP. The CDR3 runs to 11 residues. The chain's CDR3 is CAPWGNQPQHF. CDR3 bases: TGTGCGCCCTGGGGGAATCAGCCCCAGCATTTT.

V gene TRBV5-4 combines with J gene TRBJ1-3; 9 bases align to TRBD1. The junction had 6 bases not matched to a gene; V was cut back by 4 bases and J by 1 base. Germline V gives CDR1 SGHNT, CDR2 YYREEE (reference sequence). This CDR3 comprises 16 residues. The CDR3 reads CASSLDRGTSGNTIYF. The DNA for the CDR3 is TGTGCCAGCAGCCTGGACAGGGGCACGTCTGGAAACACCATATATTTT.

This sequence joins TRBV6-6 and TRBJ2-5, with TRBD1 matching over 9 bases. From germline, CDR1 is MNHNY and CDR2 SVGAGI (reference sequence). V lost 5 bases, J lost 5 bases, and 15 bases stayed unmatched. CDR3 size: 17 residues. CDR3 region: CASSPGWTGASRETQYF. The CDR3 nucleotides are TGTGCCAGCAGTCCCGGGTGGACAGGGGCCAGTCGGGAGACCCAGTACTTC.